The source of this TCR beta chain is a study of pediatric ulcerative colitis. Study conclusions and caveats: Compared with controls, ulcerative colitis showed greater blood-rectum clone sharing.

The survey-level immunoSEQ assay was used. TCRdb's table, derived via immunoSEQ multiplex PCR, lists solely in-frame clones and lacks some. The data hold more than 50,000 clones, with about nine tenths observed a single time. As for this clone: Its antigen is unknown.

Controls had normal endoscopy and no IBD diagnosis within a year. Sequencing was performed on blood. The sequence derives from a boy aged 5-17 years who was a control in a study of pediatric ulcerative colitis.

CDR3 nucleotide sequence: TGTGCCAGCGTTGGGGGTAGCACAGATACGCAGTATTTT. This gives the protein CASVGGSTDTQYF. The gene calls are TRBV27 and TRBJ2-3, with D perhaps matching TRBD1 or TRBD2 (5 bases each). Per germline, CDR1 MNHEY and CDR2 SMNVEV (reference sequence). This CDR3 region has 13 residues. Trimming pared 8 bases from V and 0 bases from J, leaving 9 bases between.